This T cell receptor beta chain derives from a study of control samples from healthy donors and cancer patients. The CDR3 has 16 amino acids. Looked up from germline, CDR1 is LGHNA and CDR2 is YSLEER. Trimming took 3 bases from V and 0 from J, leaving 12 bases between them. The method was immunoSEQ multiplex PCR; TCRdb's version includes in-frame clones alone and lacks a portion of them. The repertoire holds 77,000 or so clones, with 90% to 95% as singletons. This clone was seen a single time. Sequences were obtained from blood. The V and J genes are TRBV4-3 and TRBJ2-1; D may be TRBD2 (5 bases). The TCR originated in a man younger than 45 in good health. The chain's CDR3 is CASSHERFSSYNEQFF. In DNA, the CDR3 is TGCGCCAGCAGCCACGAGCGGTTCAGCTCCTACAATGAGCAGTTCTTC.